These 25 T cell receptor beta chains were all obtained from the same sample, sequenced in a study of blood T cells in healthy people across ages. Primers used in a second PCR of about 7 to 12 cycles were a sample-barcoded 5' primer and a J-beta primer mix. TCRdb reanalysed the 5' RACE reads using MiXCR and keeps one entry per CDR3 protein. The sample lists around 1.1 million distinct CDR3 sequences, 35% to 40% occurring once. The sequenced sample was blood. The source is a man between 18 and 29 years old in good health.

The chain links TRBV18 to TRBJ2-5; D is unresolved. Deletions cut 2 bases from V and 1 base from J, with 11 bases between. CDR3 size: 15 residues. Germline loops: CDR1 KGHSH, CDR2 LQKENI. CDR3 residues: CASSPLTEIQETQYF. CDR3 sequence (DNA): TGTGCCAGCTCACCATTGACCGAGATCCAAGAGACCCAGTACTTC.

Comment on this clonotype: The missing conserved phenylalanine or tryptophan at the end of this CDR3 makes a read error likely. CDR3 sequence: CSAADRAHNYGYTL. The CDR3 coding sequence is TGCAGTGCTGCTGACAGGGCCCATAACTATGGCTACACCCTC. The chain combines TRBV20-1 with TRBJ1-2, with 7 positions matching TRBD1. The CDR3 is made up of 14 amino acids. CDR1 is DFQATT, CDR2 SNEGSKA, per germline (reference sequence). V lost 5 bases, J lost 1 base, and 7 bases stayed unmatched.

Points on this clonotype: Being one base from a much bigger clone, this may be a read error. The chain joins TRBV6-6 to TRBJ1-5, with D uncertain. CDR1 MNHNY and CDR2 SVGAGI come from the germline V gene (reference sequence). Trimming stripped 6 bases from V and 5 bases from J, with 20 bases between. CDR3 length: 16 amino acids. The DNA for the CDR3 is TGTGCCAGCAGCCCTCTCCGCGGGTTAGGCGATCAGCCCCAGCATTTT. Translating it yields CASSPLRGLGDQPQHF.

This clonotype was observed a single time. The DNA of the CDR3 is TGCAGTGCTAGAGGGGGTATAGCGGGGACAGAAGAGACCCAGTACTTC. Encoded protein: CSARGGIAGTEETQYF. The V gene is TRBV20-1, the J gene TRBJ2-5; perhaps TRBD2 as D (8 bases). CDR1 and CDR2 from the germline V gene are DFQATT and SNEGSKA (reference sequence). The CDR3 has 16 amino acids. V dropped 1 base and J dropped 3 bases, with 18 bases sitting between them.

The rearrangement joins TRBV27 to TRBJ2-5, with TRBD1 as a possible D gene (5 bases). The V end lost 5 bases, the J end lost 2 bases, and 18 bases lay between the germline ends. CDR3 length: 16 residues. Germline values: CDR1 MNHEY, CDR2 SMNVEV (reference sequence). CDR3 sequence (DNA): TGTGCCAGCAGTCCCGCAGGGCACCAAGGTCAAGAGACCCAGTACTTC. As protein: CASSPAGHQGQETQYF.

V usage is TRBV20-1 and J usage is TRBJ1-2; maybe TRBD1 (5 bases). Germline V gene lookup returns CDR1 DFQATT and CDR2 SNEGSKA (reference sequence). The CDR3 loop spans 14 amino acids. Trimming took 1 base from V and 8 from J, leaving 17 bases between them. The CDR3 coding sequence is TGCAGTGCTAGAGTGGTGCGGGGGGGGTACGGCTACACCTTC. Its translation: CSARVVRGGYGYTF.

This clonotype was observed a few times. The gene calls are TRBV6-2 or TRBV6-3 and TRBJ1-2; D is ambiguous. From germline, CDR1 is MNHEY and CDR2 SVGEGT. CDR3 length: 9 residues. Trimming cost V 9 bases and J 3 bases, with 2 bases left between them. CDR3 bases: TGTGCCAGGTACTATGGCTACACCTTC. Translation gives CARYYGYTF.

The CDR3 sequence is CASSSRGREETQYF. In nucleotides, the CDR3 is TGTGCCAGCAGTTCCAGGGGGCGCGAAGAGACCCAGTACTTC. This chain connects TRBV28 to TRBJ2-5, with 8 positions matching TRBD1. The CDR3 is 14 amino acids. V lost 4 bases to trimming and J lost 3 bases; unmatched junction nucleotides: 4. The germline gives CDR1 MDHEN, CDR2 SYDVKM.

This clonotype has only a few counts. The chain links TRBV6-6 to TRBJ1-5; D not resolved. CDR3 length: 12 residues. Trimming cost V 7 bases and J 13 bases, with 17 bases left between them. CDR1 MNHNY and CDR2 SVGAGI come from the germline V gene (reference sequence). The CDR3 nucleotides are TGTGCCAGCACCACCCCACGGGCATTACAGCATTTT. This translates into CASTTPRALQHF.

The rearrangement uses TRBV5-1 and TRBJ2-1; 9 bases match TRBD2. CDR3 length: 16 amino acids. Germline V gene sequence: CDR1 SGHRS, CDR2 YFSETQ. Trimming took 4 bases from V and 7 from J; bases not matched to a gene: 12. The CDR3 loop is CASSLTLAGRQNEQFF. The CDR3 DNA reads TGCGCCAGCAGCCTGACCCTAGCGGGGAGGCAGAATGAGCAGTTCTTC.

This clonotype was recorded a few times. V usage is TRBV27 and J usage is TRBJ2-4; D is uncertain. V lost 6 bases and J lost 1, with 13 bases in between. The germline V gene encodes CDR1 MNHEY and CDR2 SMNVEV (reference sequence). The CDR3 contains 15 residues. CDR3: CASREDYSAKNIQYF. CDR3 DNA: TGTGCCAGCAGAGAAGATTATAGTGCCAAAAACATTCAGTACTTC.

The chain couples TRBV12-5 to TRBJ1-4; no reliable D call. V dropped 3 bases and J dropped 10 bases, with 6 bases sitting between them. Looked up from germline, CDR1 is LGHNT and CDR2 is FRNRAP. The CDR3 consists of 11 residues. This CDR3 is CASGLWSKLFF. The CDR3 DNA follows: TGTGCTAGTGGTTTATGGTCAAAACTGTTTTTT.

This clonotype occurred a few times. The CDR3 loop reads CASTSPTAGGGQFF. The CDR3, as DNA: TGTGCCAGCACGTCGCCGACAGCCGGGGGTGGGCAGTTCTTC. This chain links TRBV12-3 or TRBV12-4 with TRBJ2-1; D might be TRBD2 (6 bases). Trimming stripped 7 bases from V and 12 bases from J, with 22 bases between. The CDR3 has 14 residues.

The chain uses TRBV6-2 or TRBV6-3 and TRBJ2-7; D could derive from TRBD1 or TRBD2 (5 bases each). Germline V lookup: CDR1 MNHEY, CDR2 SVGEGT. The CDR3 runs 13 residues. V lost 8 bases to trimming and J lost 6 bases, with 17 bases between them. Here the CDR3 DNA reads TGTGCCAGCTTGAAGGAGTCAGGGAGCGAGCAGTACGTC. Amino acids: CASLKESGSEQYV.

This clonotype was counted a few times. The V call is TRBV7-9, the J call TRBJ2-5; 14 nucleotides line up with TRBD2. This CDR3 has 19 residues. J lost 5 bases, V lost 5 bases, and 16 bases had no gene match. CDR1 is SEHNR, CDR2 FQNEAQ, per germline (reference sequence). The chain's CDR3 is CASSERLAGGPVGSETQYF. The DNA of the CDR3 is TGTGCCAGCAGCGAAAGACTAGCGGGGGGGCCGGTCGGGTCGGAGACCCAGTACTTC.

This chain joins TRBV9 and TRBJ1-1; D is possibly TRBD1 (5 bases). The CDR3 runs 17 residues. Germline-derived CDR1 and CDR2 are SGDLS and YYNGEE. The V end lost 4 bases, the J end lost 1 base, and 20 bases lay between the germline ends. In DNA form, the CDR3 reads TGTGCCAGCAGCTCAAGGGGCCCAGGTTTGGGGAACACTGAAGCTTTCTTT. Its protein product is CASSSRGPGLGNTEAFF.

In this sample, this clonotype turned up a few times. The rearrangement uses TRBV21-1 and TRBJ1-4; TRBD1 reflects the table's D call only, with no check against the DNA. TRBV21-1 is a pseudogene segment. There are 17 residues in the CDR3. CDR3 DNA: TGTGCCAGCCCCGGGACAGGTCTTCAAACAACTAATGAAAAACTGTTTTTT. This translates into CASPGTGLQTTNEKLFF.

DNA of the CDR3: TGCAGTGCGGGGCGCAGCTCTGGAAACACCATATATTTT. It encodes CSAGRSSGNTIYF. The J gene is TRBJ1-3, the V gene TRBV20-1, with D perhaps matching TRBD1 (5 bases). Germline CDR1 reads DFQATT; CDR2 reads SNEGSKA (reference sequence). The CDR3 is made up of 13 amino acids. With 6 bases removed from V and 0 bases from J, the gap between germline ends came to 9 bases.

This chain joins TRBV12-3 or TRBV12-4 and TRBJ1-1, with D uncertain. This CDR3 spans 11 amino acids. V was shortened by 7 bases and J by 2 bases, with 5 bases between the two germline ends. The DNA of the CDR3 is TGTGCCAGCATGGTAAACACTGAAGCTTTCTTT. Its protein product is CASMVNTEAFF.

V is TRBV12-3 or TRBV12-4 and J is TRBJ1-5, with unresolved D. The CDR3 is 14 amino acids. V dropped 1 base and J dropped 6 bases, with 10 bases sitting between them. CDR3 region: CASSLGNTRQPQHF. CDR3 in DNA: TGTGCCAGCAGTTTAGGCAATACCCGTCAGCCCCAGCATTTT.

The DNA of the CDR3 is TGTGCCAGCAGTGAAGACCGGGTAGGGACCGGGGAGCTGTTTTTT. This codes for CASSEDRVGTGELFF. This chain joins TRBV2 and TRBJ2-2; D is unresolved. Germline CDR1 reads SNHLY; CDR2 reads FYNNEI. The CDR3 extends over 15 amino acids. With 1 base removed from V and 5 bases from J, the gap between germline ends came to 11 bases.

This clonotype was seen more than once but under ten times. V gene TRBV6-2 or TRBV6-3 combines with J gene TRBJ1-1; 8 bases line up with TRBD1. This CDR3 is 17 amino acids long. Losses at the gene ends were 5 bases for V and 0 bases for J; bases not matched to a gene: 11. The germline gives CDR1 MNHEY, CDR2 SVGEGT. CDR3 coding DNA: TGTGCCAGCAGTACTCCCCGGACAGGGTTTATGAACACTGAAGCTTTCTTT. It is translated as CASSTPRTGFMNTEAFF.

This sequence joins TRBV20-1 and TRBJ1-2; 9 bases agree with TRBD1. The length of the CDR3 is 14 residues. V shed 3 bases, J shed 5 bases, and the junction held 7 bases outside the gene matches. The germline V gene has CDR1 DFQATT and CDR2 SNEGSKA (reference sequence). Written as DNA, the CDR3 is TGCAGTGCTAGTGAATCCGGGACAGGGTATGGCTACACCTTC. Amino acid sequence: CSASESGTGYGYTF.

This sequence joins TRBV9 and TRBJ2-1; the match to TRBD2 covers 11 bases. Unmatched junction bases numbered 8, after V lost 3 bases and J lost 6 bases. The germline V gene has CDR1 SGDLS and CDR2 YYNGEE. CDR3 length: 16 amino acids. The CDR3 reads CASSAPLAGVGNEQFF. CDR3 sequence (DNA): TGTGCCAGCAGCGCTCCACTAGCGGGGGTAGGCAATGAGCAGTTCTTC.

This clonotype has a handful of counts. The gene calls are TRBV7-2 and TRBJ2-7; possibly TRBD2 for D (6 bases). From germline, CDR1 is SGHTA and CDR2 FQGNSA. CDR3 length: 14 residues. V was cut by 4 bases and J by 2 bases, with 12 bases left in between. In DNA, the CDR3 is TGTGCCAGCAGCTGGGTTTCGGGAGCCTACGAGCAGTACTTC. This encodes CASSWVSGAYEQYF.